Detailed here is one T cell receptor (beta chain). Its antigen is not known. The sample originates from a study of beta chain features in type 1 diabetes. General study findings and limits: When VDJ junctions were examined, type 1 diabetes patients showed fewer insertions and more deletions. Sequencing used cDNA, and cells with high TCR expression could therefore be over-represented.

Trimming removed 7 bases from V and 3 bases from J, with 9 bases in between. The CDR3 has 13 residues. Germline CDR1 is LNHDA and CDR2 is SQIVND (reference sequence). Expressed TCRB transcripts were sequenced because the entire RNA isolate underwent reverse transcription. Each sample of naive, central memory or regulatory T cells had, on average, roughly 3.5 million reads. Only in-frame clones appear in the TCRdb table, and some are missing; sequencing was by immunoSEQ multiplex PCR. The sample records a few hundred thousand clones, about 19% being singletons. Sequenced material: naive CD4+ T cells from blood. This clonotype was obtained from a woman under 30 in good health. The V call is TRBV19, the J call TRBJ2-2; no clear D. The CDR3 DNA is TGTGCCAGTAACGGTCAAGACACCGGGGAGCTGTTTTTT. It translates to CASNGQDTGELFF.